The next 15 T cell receptor beta chains were all read from a single sample in a study of cytomegalovirus exposure and HLA in healthy donors (TCRdb year 2017). The library was obtained by the immunoSEQ multiplex PCR assay. For the multiplex PCR, a mixture combining 60 forward primers for TCR Vbeta segments and 13 reverse primers for TCR Jbeta segments was used. TCRdb re-hosts the immuneACCESS table, in-frame sequences only. Its copies lack some clones; in the studies checked, an unresolved V gene accounts for under half of them, and the cause for the rest is not known. Present in this sample are approximately 180,000 clones, roughly 87% of which were seen just once. The top ten clones comprise about 0.21% of the sample. Sequencing used PBMCs. These receptors came from a girl under three years old in good health and CMV-seronegative.

This chain links TRBV6-1 with TRBJ2-6, with TRBD2 matching 9 bases. The V gene end was trimmed by 10 bases and the J gene end by 1 base; junction bases not matched to a gene: 2. CDR1 MNHNS and CDR2 SASEGT come from the germline V gene. This CDR3 spans 14 amino acids. The DNA for the CDR3 is TGTGCCACTAGCGGGAAGTCTGGGGCCAACGTCCTGACTTTC. It translates to CATSGKSGANVLTF.

This chain joins TRBV4-2 and TRBJ2-5, with TRBD2 matching over 12 bases. The J segment lost 1 base and the V segment lost 4 bases, leaving 13 bases of the junction unmatched. CDR3 length: 19 amino acids. Germline V CDR1 and CDR2: LGHNA, YNFKEQ. CDR3 region: CASSPKRALAGGSQETQYF. CDR3 in DNA: TGTGCCAGCAGCCCAAAAAGAGCACTAGCGGGAGGTTCCCAAGAGACCCAGTACTTC.

The chain links TRBV6-1 to TRBJ1-5; D perhaps matches TRBD1 (5 bases). The CDR3 runs to 13 residues. Trimming cost V 6 bases and J 5 bases, with 11 bases left between them. Germline assignment: CDR1 MNHNS and CDR2 SASEGT. The CDR3 nucleotides are TGTGCCAGCAGAACAGGTTTGTATCAGCCCCAGCATTTT. The encoded protein is CASRTGLYQPQHF.

The chain employs TRBV19 and TRBJ1-3; D might be TRBD1 (5 bases). The germline V gene encodes CDR1 LNHDA and CDR2 SQIVND (reference sequence). Trimming removed 7 bases from V and 0 bases from J, with 16 bases in between. This CDR3 has 16 amino acids. CDR3 loop: CASMVKGKSSGNTIYF. CDR3 bases: TGTGCCAGTATGGTGAAGGGGAAGAGCTCTGGAAACACCATATATTTT.

The chain uses TRBV19 and TRBJ1-1; weak D call: TRBD1 (6 bases). CDR3 size: 15 residues. Germline values: CDR1 LNHDA, CDR2 SQIVND (reference sequence). The V end was cut by 3 bases, the J end by 4 bases, with 15 bases between. In nucleotides, the CDR3 is TGTGCCAGTAGTATGGGAGTCAGGGGTGCCACTGAAGCTTTCTTT. Residues: CASSMGVRGATEAFF.

The gene calls are TRBV5-8 and TRBJ2-1; TRBD2 matches 8 bases. The germline gives CDR1 SGHTS, CDR2 YDEGEE. The CDR3 has 14 residues. V lost 3 bases to trimming and J lost 9 bases; unmatched junction nucleotides: 8. The CDR3 coding sequence is TGTGCCAGCAGCTCGTTTCGGGGGGGCGGTGAGCAGTTCTTC. It translates to CASSSFRGGGEQFF.

This chain connects TRBV6-5 to TRBJ1-1, with D perhaps TRBD1 (6 bases). Per the germline V gene, CDR1 is MNHEY and CDR2 is SVGAGI. CDR3 size: 14 residues. V was pared by 6 bases and J by 1 base, with 12 bases between. CDR3 amino acids: CASSQGQPNTEAFF. CDR3 nucleotides: TGTGCCAGCAGCCAGGGACAACCGAACACTGAAGCTTTCTTT.

CDR3 sequence: CASSKVRDPAGDYEQYF. CDR3 DNA: TGTGCCAGCAGCAAAGTTCGAGACCCAGCGGGAGACTACGAGCAGTACTTC. V and J are TRBV21-1 and TRBJ2-7; the table names TRBD2, a call not compared with the DNA. TRBV21-1 corresponds to a pseudogene. CDR3 length: 17 amino acids.

The DNA for the CDR3 is TGTGCCAGCTCACTTACTACGACAGGGTCTAGCTACGAGCAGTACTTC. Residues: CASSLTTTGSSYEQYF. The J gene is TRBJ2-7, the V gene TRBV18; 7 bases agree with TRBD1. Germline CDR1 reads KGHSH; CDR2 reads LQKENI. The CDR3 consists of 16 residues. With 4 bases clipped from V and 3 bases from J, the junction kept 12 bases outside the gene matches.

V and J are TRBV5-1 and TRBJ2-2; TRBD1 matches 9 bases. The germline V gene has CDR1 SGHRS and CDR2 YFSETQ. V shed 7 bases and J 5 bases; nucleotides not matched to a gene: 6. CDR3 size: 14 residues. The CDR3 bases are TGCGCCAGCGGACCGGGACAGGGTACCGGGGAGCTGTTTTTT. Protein product: CASGPGQGTGELFF. The variable domain in full, completed from reference TRBV5-1 and TRBJ2-2, reads KAGVTQTPRYLIKTRGQQVTLSCSPISGHRSVSWYQQTPGQGLQFLFEYFSETQRNKGNFPGRFSGRQFSNSRSEMNVSTLELGDSALYLCASGPGQGTGELFFGEGSRLTVL.

This sequence joins TRBV30 and TRBJ1-2, with D possibly matching TRBD1 (5 bases). Trimming cost V 5 bases and J 8 bases, with 12 bases left between them. From germline, CDR1 is GTSNPN and CDR2 SVGIG (reference sequence). The CDR3 has 11 amino acids. The CDR3 region is CAWDRSSGYTF. DNA for the CDR3: TGTGCCTGGGACAGAAGTAGCGGCTACACCTTC.

Of note for this clone: The junction departs from the called germline gene at one end, perhaps through a read error. The identical CDR3 is also encoded by other nucleotide sequences in the sample. The V and J genes are TRBV5-6 and TRBJ1-2; D call uncertain. The CDR3 is 15 residues long. CDR1 SGHDT and CDR2 YYEEEE come from the germline V gene. CDR3 region: CASSLGVGSRYGYTF. The CDR3 nucleotides read TGTGCCAGCAGCTTGGGGGTCGGGAGTCGCTATGGTTACACCTTC. The whole variable domain, filled in from reference TRBV5-6 and TRBJ1-2, reads DAGVTQSPTHLIKTRGQQVTLRCSPKSGHDTVSWYQQALGQGPQFIFQYYEEEERQRGNFPDRFSGHQFPNYSSELNVNALLLGDSALYLCASSLGVGSRYGYTFGSGTRLTVV.

The rearrangement uses TRBV25-1 and TRBJ2-1, with 7 bases fitting TRBD2. The CDR3 has 17 amino acids. The germline V gene encodes CDR1 MGHDK and CDR2 SYGVNS. With 3 bases clipped from V and 0 bases from J, the junction kept 8 bases outside the gene matches. This chain's CDR3 is CASSESSGSPSYNEQFF. The CDR3 DNA is TGTGCCAGCAGTGAGTCTAGCGGAAGTCCCTCCTACAATGAGCAGTTCTTC.

This sequence joins TRBV30 and TRBJ1-4; 9 bases align to TRBD1. In germline, CDR1 is GTSNPN, CDR2 SVGIG (reference sequence). The CDR3 loop spans 13 amino acids. With 3 bases clipped from V and 4 bases from J, the junction kept 0 bases outside the gene matches. The CDR3 loop reads CAWRGQGNEKLFF. In DNA form, the CDR3 reads TGTGCCTGGAGGGGACAGGGTAATGAAAAACTGTTTTTT.

The V gene is TRBV2, the J gene TRBJ2-1; 7 bases agree with TRBD2. This CDR3 comprises 12 residues. V shed 9 bases, J shed 5 bases, and the junction held 4 bases outside the gene matches. Per germline, CDR1 SNHLY and CDR2 FYNNEI. The DNA of the CDR3 is TGTGCCAGTCCCAGCGGGGACAATGAGCAGTTCTTC. Protein product: CASPSGDNEQFF.